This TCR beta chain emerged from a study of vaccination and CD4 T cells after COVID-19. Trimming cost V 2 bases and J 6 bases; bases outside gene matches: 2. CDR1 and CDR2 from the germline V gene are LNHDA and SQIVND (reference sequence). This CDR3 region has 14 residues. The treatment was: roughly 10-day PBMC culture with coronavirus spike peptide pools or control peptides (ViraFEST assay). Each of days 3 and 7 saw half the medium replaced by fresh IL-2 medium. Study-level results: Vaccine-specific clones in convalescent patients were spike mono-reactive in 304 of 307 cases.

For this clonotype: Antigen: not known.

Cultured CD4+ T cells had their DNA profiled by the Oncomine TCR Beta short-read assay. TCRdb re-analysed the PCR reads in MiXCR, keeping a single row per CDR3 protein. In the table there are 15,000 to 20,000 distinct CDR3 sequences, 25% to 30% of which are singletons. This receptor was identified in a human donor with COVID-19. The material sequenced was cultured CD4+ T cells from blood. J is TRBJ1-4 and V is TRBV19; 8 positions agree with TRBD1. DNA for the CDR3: TGTGCCAGTAGTATACCAGGGGGCTATGAAAAACTGTTTTTT. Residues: CASSIPGGYEKLFF.